This TCR beta chain was sequenced in a study of human T cells and chemical hapten exposure. Study details: Slight differences in pooled library volume were the main source of varying TCR yields across samples.

Within the library, unique molecular identifiers were attached to each individual cDNA molecule. TCRdb analysed the reads with MiXCR anew, one entry per CDR3 protein. The data hold around 120,000 distinct CDR3 sequences, with approximately 9.3% observed a single time. The germline CDR1 and CDR2 sequences are MNHNY and SVGAGI (reference sequence). V lost 6 bases, J lost 5 bases, and 13 bases lay in between. The CDR3 spans 13 residues. There are many counts of this clonotype. It was from unfractionated whole blood that total RNA was extracted. V gene TRBV6-6 combines with J gene TRBJ2-5; possible D gene TRBD1, 7 bases. Sequencing input: whole blood. The receptor's source is a human donor in good health. Some clones in this sample may be carry-over from other donors' samples. The CDR3, as DNA: TGTGCCAGCAGGGAGGGGGCGCGGGAGACCCAGTACTTC. Translated, it gives CASREGARETQYF.